This T cell receptor (beta chain) is from a study of T cells in Graves' hyperthyroidism and ophthalmopathy. At the level of the study: Peripheral blood samples were taken at initial diagnosis, prior to any treatment.

Researchers took RNA transcripts and amplified the TCR beta CDR3 regions from them. Researchers ran a first-round RT-PCR on the TCR CDR3 using the HTBI primer set. A single record per CDR3 protein comes from TCRdb applying MiXCR to the multiplex PCR reads. The repertoire holds around 300,000 distinct CDR3 sequences, with approximately 15% as singletons. Germline V lookup: CDR1 MGHRA, CDR2 YSYEKL. This CDR3 spans 11 amino acids. V shed 6 bases and J shed 4 bases, with 6 bases lying between them. Sequencing used blood. The TCR originated in a woman between 25 and 40 years old with Graves' hyperthyroidism. The V call is TRBV4-1, the J call TRBJ2-5, with D unclear. The CDR3 loop is CASSHLETQYF. The CDR3 nucleotides are TGCGCCAGCAGTCACTTAGAGACCCAGTACTTC.